This TCR beta chain was identified in a study of chemoradiotherapy in HPV16-positive cancers. TCRdb's copy holds only in-frame clones and misses some; the assay was immunoSEQ multiplex PCR. The sample yields around 10,000 clones, around 66% seen once. This CDR3 has 13 amino acids. The germline V gene has CDR1 SGHVS and CDR2 FQNEAQ. The V end lost 4 bases, the J end lost 5 bases, and 8 bases lay between the germline ends. Collection of the sample occurred from a patient who underwent chemoradiotherapy. The chain couples TRBV7-8 to TRBJ2-2; D remains ambiguous. This receptor was obtained from a human donor with HPV-associated anogenital cancer. The CDR3 sequence: CASSSTGTGELFF. The CDR3 nucleotides are TGTGCCAGCAGCTCGACTGGAACCGGGGAGCTGTTTTTT.